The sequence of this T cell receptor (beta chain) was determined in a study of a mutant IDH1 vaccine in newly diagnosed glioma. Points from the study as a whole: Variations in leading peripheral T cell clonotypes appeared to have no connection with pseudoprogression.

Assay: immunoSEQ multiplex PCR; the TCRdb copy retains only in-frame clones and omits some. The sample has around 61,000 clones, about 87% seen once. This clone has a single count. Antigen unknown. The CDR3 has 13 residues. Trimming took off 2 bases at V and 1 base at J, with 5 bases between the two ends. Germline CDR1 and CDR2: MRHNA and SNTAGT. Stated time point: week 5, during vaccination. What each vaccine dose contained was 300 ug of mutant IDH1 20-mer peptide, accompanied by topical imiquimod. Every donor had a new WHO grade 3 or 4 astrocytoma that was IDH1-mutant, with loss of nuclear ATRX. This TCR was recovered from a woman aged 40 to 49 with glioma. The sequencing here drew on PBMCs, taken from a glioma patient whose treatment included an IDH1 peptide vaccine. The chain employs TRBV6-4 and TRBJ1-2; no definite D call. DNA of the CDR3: TGTGCCAGCAGTGACGGCAGTAACTATGGCTACACCTTC. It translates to CASSDGSNYGYTF.